The clone carrying this T cell receptor (beta chain) showed up just a few times. The record originates from a study of cytotoxic CD8 clonotypes in ibrutinib-treated CLL. The ends were cut back, 1 base at V and 2 bases at J, with 18 bases in the middle. The germline V gene has CDR1 MGHRA and CDR2 YSYEKL. The CDR3 consists of 17 residues. Extraction of around 2 micrograms of genomic DNA from cryopreserved PBMCs supplied material for TCR beta libraries. Profiled with immunoSEQ multiplex PCR; TCRdb holds only in-frame clones, not every one. The sample lists around 50,000 clones; roughly 63% were seen once.

The clonotype comes from a human donor with chronic lymphocytic leukemia. The J gene is TRBJ2-7, the V gene TRBV4-1; no clear D. The specimen was PBMCs, collected after 24 months of ibrutinib treatment. CDR3 protein: CASSQVRAVILPYEQYF. As DNA, the CDR3 is TGCGCCAGCAGCCAAGTTCGGGCGGTCATTCTACCCTACGAGCAGTACTTC.